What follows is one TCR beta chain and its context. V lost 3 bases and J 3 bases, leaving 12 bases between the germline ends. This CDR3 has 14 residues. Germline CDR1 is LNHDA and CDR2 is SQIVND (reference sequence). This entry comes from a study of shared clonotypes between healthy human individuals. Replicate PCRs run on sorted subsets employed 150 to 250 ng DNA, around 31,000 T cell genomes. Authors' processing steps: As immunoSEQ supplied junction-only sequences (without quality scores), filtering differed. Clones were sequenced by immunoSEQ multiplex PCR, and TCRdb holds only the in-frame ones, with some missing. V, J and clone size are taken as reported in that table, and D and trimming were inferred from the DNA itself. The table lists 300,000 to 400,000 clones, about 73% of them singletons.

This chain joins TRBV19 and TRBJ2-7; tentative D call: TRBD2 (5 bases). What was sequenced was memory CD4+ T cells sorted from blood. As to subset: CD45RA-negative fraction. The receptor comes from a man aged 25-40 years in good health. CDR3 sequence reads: CASSISGGYYEQYF. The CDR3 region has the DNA TGTGCCAGTAGTATCAGCGGCGGATACTACGAGCAGTACTTC.